The next 30 T cell receptor beta chains were all read from a single sample in a study of cytomegalovirus exposure and HLA in healthy donors. A multiplex PCR was run with 60 Vbeta primers and 13 Jbeta primers. Assay used: immunoSEQ multiplex PCR; TCRdb lists only in-frame clones, some missing. The profile shows about 95,000 clones, over 70% of them singletons. The specimen was PBMCs. These TCRs come from a woman aged 40 to 55 in good health and CMV-seronegative.

This clone was seen only once. The CDR3 nucleotides are TGTGCCAGCTCACCACTCAAGGACTCTGAAGCTTTCTTT. Protein product: CASSPLKDSEAFF. The chain recombines TRBV18 with TRBJ1-1; the D is unclear. Looked up from germline, CDR1 is KGHSH and CDR2 is LQKENI. Trimming pared 1 base from V and 6 bases from J, leaving 9 bases between. The CDR3 covers 13 residues.

The rearrangement links TRBV7-2 to TRBJ1-2; the D is unclear. Germline values: CDR1 SGHTA, CDR2 FQGNSA. Trimming removed 2 bases at V and 2 bases at J, with 12 bases between. The CDR3 is 15 amino acids. The DNA for the CDR3 is TGTGCCAGCAGCTTAAATAGGCAGACAAACTATGGCTACACCTTC. Residues: CASSLNRQTNYGYTF.

This clone was observed once. The CDR3 is CASSLGGGGSGNTIYF. DNA for the CDR3: TGCGCCAGCAGCCTAGGGGGTGGAGGCTCTGGAAACACCATATATTTT. This chain connects TRBV5-1 to TRBJ1-3, with a weak D call TRBD1 (6 bases). CDR1 SGHRS and CDR2 YFSETQ come from the germline V gene. CDR3 length equals 16 residues. V was clipped by 4 bases and J by 0 bases, with 14 bases between them.

This chain links TRBV2 with TRBJ2-7, with D maybe TRBD2 (6 bases). The CDR3 has 13 residues. Trimming left V 4 bases short and J 2 bases short, with 9 bases between. CDR1 is SNHLY, CDR2 FYNNEI, per germline. The chain's CDR3 is CASSVAGPYEQYF. The DNA for the CDR3 is TGTGCCAGCAGTGTGGCGGGGCCCTACGAGCAGTACTTC.

The gene calls are TRBV2 and TRBJ2-2, with TRBD2 matching over 8 bases. V dropped 5 bases and J dropped 4; count of bases not matched to a gene: 6. The CDR3 has 15 residues. Germline assignment: CDR1 SNHLY and CDR2 FYNNEI. In DNA, the CDR3 is TGTGCCAGCAGTCCGGCGGGGGGACGCACCGGGGAGCTGTTTTTT. Translation: CASSPAGGRTGELFF.

In its sample, this clone was seen once. Other DNA sequences in the same sample also yield this CDR3. The chain employs TRBV5-1 and TRBJ1-1; D gene ambiguous. CDR3 length: 13 residues. Germline values: CDR1 SGHRS, CDR2 YFSETQ. Trimming took 0 bases from V and 3 from J, leaving 6 bases between them. The chain's CDR3 is CASSLAGYTEAFF. The CDR3 DNA reads TGCGCCAGCAGCTTGGCGGGGTACACTGAAGCTTTCTTT.

V is TRBV27 and J is TRBJ1-1; TRBD1 is a possible D gene (5 bases). The V gene's germline CDR1 is MNHEY and CDR2 SMNVEV (reference sequence). V was clipped by 3 bases and J by 2 bases, with 19 bases between them. The CDR3 has 17 amino acids. In DNA, the CDR3 is TGTGCCAGCAGTTTTGGTCGTTCTTGGGGCGGCAACACTGAAGCTTTCTTT. It codes for CASSFGRSWGGNTEAFF.

J is TRBJ1-2 and V is TRBV5-4; D remains ambiguous. Germline V gene sequence: CDR1 SGHNT, CDR2 YYREEE (reference sequence). This CDR3 comprises 14 residues. With 2 bases removed from V and 4 bases from J, the gap between germline ends came to 12 bases. The CDR3 nucleotides read TGTGCCAGCAGCTTATCAGGTTACGGCTATGGCTACACCTTC. It yields the protein CASSLSGYGYGYTF.

The rearrangement joins TRBV4-1 to TRBJ2-1, with D unclear. Germline V gene sequence: CDR1 MGHRA, CDR2 YSYEKL. The CDR3 extends over 14 amino acids. Deletions cut 1 base from V and 6 bases from J, with 10 bases between. The CDR3 coding sequence is TGCGCCAGCAGCCAAGCTGGCTTAATCAATGAGCAGTTCTTC. Translation: CASSQAGLINEQFF.

J is TRBJ2-1 and V is TRBV11-3; perhaps TRBD2 as D (5 bases). In germline, CDR1 is SGHNT, CDR2 YENEEA. This CDR3 has 16 amino acids. V was trimmed by 1 base and J by 1 base, leaving 11 bases between them. CDR3 nucleotide sequence: TGTGCCAGCAGCTTAGGCGGACTCTCGTCCTACAATGAGCAGTTCTTC. Translating gives CASSLGGLSSYNEQFF.

This chain joins TRBV4-3 and TRBJ1-5; D gene uncertain. Germline V gene sequence: CDR1 LGHNA, CDR2 YSLEER. V gave up 0 bases and J gave up 6 bases, with 9 bases separating them. This CDR3 contains 14 residues. The CDR3 region has the DNA TGCGCCAGCAGCCAAGATGAGTCCGGTCAGCCCCAGCATTTT. Residues: CASSQDESGQPQHF.

Only one count was recorded for this clone. This chain joins TRBV29-1 and TRBJ2-2; D is perhaps TRBD1 (7 bases). Germline CDR1 reads SQVTM; CDR2 reads ANQGSEA. V lost 4 bases and J lost 5, with 14 bases in between. This CDR3 is built from 14 residues. CDR3 sequence (DNA): TGCAGCGTTGGGGACAGAGGAGGGACCGGGGAGCTGTTTTTT. Protein product: CSVGDRGGTGELFF.

The CDR3 region is CASSLGTSGAYNEQFF. In DNA form, the CDR3 reads TGTGCCAGCAGCTTAGGGACTAGCGGGGCCTACAATGAGCAGTTCTTC. J is TRBJ2-1 and V is TRBV7-8; 12 nucleotides line up with TRBD2. CDR1 SGHVS and CDR2 FQNEAQ come from the germline V gene. The CDR3 length is 16 residues. Trimming took 1 base from V and 2 from J; bases not matched to a gene: 0.

This clone was recorded a few times. Different DNA sequences within this sample yield the same CDR3. The chain recombines TRBV7-6 with TRBJ2-7, with a weak D call TRBD1 (5 bases). CDR1 is SGHVS, CDR2 FNYEAQ, per germline. The ends were cut back, 5 bases at V and 5 bases at J, with 10 bases in the middle. The CDR3 is made up of 12 amino acids. CDR3 loop: CASSHRSDEQYF. CDR3 bases: TGTGCCAGCAGCCACAGGTCCGACGAGCAGTACTTC. The whole variable domain, filled in from reference TRBV7-6 and TRBJ2-7, reads GAGVSQSPRYKVTKRGQDVALRCDPISGHVSLYWYRQALGQGPEFLTYFNYEAQQDKSGLPNDRFSAERPEGSISTLTIQRTEQRDSAMYRCASSHRSDEQYFGPGTRLTVT.

This chain links TRBV7-3 with TRBJ1-6; D might be TRBD1 (5 bases). The ends were cut back, 2 bases at V and 8 bases at J, with 13 bases in the middle. Germline CDR1 reads SGHTA; CDR2 reads FQGTGA. This CDR3 is 15 amino acids long. The CDR3 DNA reads as TGTGCCAGCAGCTTAGACGGACAATCGTATTCACCCCTCCACTTT. It codes for CASSLDGQSYSPLHF.

This clone was seen a handful of times. Mismatch with germline at one junction end may stem from a read error. This chain uses TRBV7-7 with TRBJ2-5; D unresolved. The DNA end lines up better with TRBJ2-7; the J call may be wrong. Germline CDR1 reads SSHAT; CDR2 reads FNYEAQ (reference sequence). The CDR3 runs 16 residues. The CDR3 DNA sequence: TGTGCTAGCAGCTTATCAGCCTCAGGAATGATCTACGAGCAGTACTTC. Translation: CASSLSASGMIYEQYF.

The chain combines TRBV7-7 with TRBJ2-6, with D unresolved. Trimming left V 1 base short and J 2 bases short, with 18 bases between. The CDR3 runs 19 residues. Germline CDR1 and CDR2: SSHAT and FNYEAQ (reference sequence). Written as DNA, the CDR3 is TGTGCCAGCAGCTTAGGCCCTCTAAGTCCACCCCCTGGGGCCAACGTCCTGACTTTC. Translating gives CASSLGPLSPPPGANVLTF.

The CDR3 sequence is CASSHIPYEQYF. CDR3 DNA: TGTGCCAGCAGCCACATTCCCTACGAGCAGTACTTC. The V call is TRBV14, the J call TRBJ2-7, with no clear D. CDR1 is SGHDN, CDR2 FVKESK, per germline. The CDR3 extends over 12 amino acids. Trimming cost V 3 bases and J 2 bases, with 5 bases left between them.

The rearrangement uses TRBV5-4 and TRBJ1-5; 8 nucleotides align to TRBD1. Germline V gives CDR1 SGHNT, CDR2 YYREEE (reference sequence). The V segment lost 0 bases and the J segment 4 bases; nucleotides outside the gene matches: 3. This CDR3 comprises 15 residues. The CDR3, as DNA: TGTGCCAGCAGCTTGGGACAGGGGTTAAATCAGCCCCAGCATTTT. Protein sequence: CASSLGQGLNQPQHF. The whole variable domain, filled in from reference TRBV5-4 and TRBJ1-5, reads ETGVTQSPTHLIKTRGQQVTLRCSSQSGHNTVSWYQQALGQGPQFIFQYYREEENGRGNFPPRFSGLQFPNYSSELNVNALELDDSALYLCASSLGQGLNQPQHFGDGTRLSIL.

The gene calls are TRBV28 and TRBJ2-7; 10 nucleotides line up with TRBD2. The CDR3 contains 14 residues. V trimming: 7 bases; J trimming: 6 bases; junction bases outside the gene matches: 9. The V gene's germline CDR1 is MDHEN and CDR2 SYDVKM. CDR3 loop: CASKTGLARVEQYF. CDR3 sequence (DNA): TGTGCCAGCAAGACGGGACTAGCGCGGGTCGAGCAGTACTTC.

V is TRBV5-4 and J is TRBJ2-7; tentatively, D is TRBD1 (6 bases). The CDR3 runs to 14 residues. From germline, CDR1 is SGHNT and CDR2 YYREEE (reference sequence). V lost 6 bases, J lost 0 bases, and 13 bases lay in between. Written as DNA, the CDR3 is TGTGCCAGCAACCCATCGACAGGCTCCTACGAGCAGTACTTC. This encodes CASNPSTGSYEQYF.

The rearrangement joins TRBV12-5 to TRBJ1-2; the match to TRBD1 covers 9 bases. The CDR3 is 15 residues long. Trimming removed 6 bases from V and 4 bases from J; junction bases left unmatched: 9. The V gene's germline CDR1 is LGHNT and CDR2 FRNRAP. CDR3 sequence: CASGLRDRVSYGYTF. CDR3 nucleotide sequence: TGTGCTAGTGGCCTCCGGGACAGGGTGTCCTATGGCTACACCTTC.

The genes are TRBV5-1 and TRBJ2-7, with 7 nucleotides matching TRBD1. The CDR3 extends over 14 amino acids. Looked up from germline, CDR1 is SGHRS and CDR2 is YFSETQ. The V and J ends lost 2 bases and 3 bases, in that order; junction bases with no gene match: 5. Here the CDR3 DNA reads TGCGCCAGCAGCTTCAGGGCAGGGGGCTACGAGCAGTACTTC. Residues: CASSFRAGGYEQYF.

This rearrangement joins TRBV19 to TRBJ1-5; 9 nucleotides match TRBD1. The CDR3 loop spans 15 amino acids. The V segment lost 10 bases and the J segment 3 bases; nucleotides outside the gene matches: 10. Germline V gene data show CDR1 as LNHDA and CDR2 as SQIVND (reference sequence). DNA of the CDR3: TGTGCCACCCGGTTGGGGACAGGGCTCAATCAGCCCCAGCATTTT. This encodes CATRLGTGLNQPQHF.

The chain employs TRBV14 and TRBJ2-5; D is undetermined. V was clipped by 1 base and J by 2 bases, with 20 bases between them. The CDR3 covers 18 residues. Germline assignment: CDR1 SGHDN and CDR2 FVKESK. The CDR3 spells CASSQARSQVARQETQYF. In nucleotides, the CDR3 is TGTGCCAGCAGCCAAGCCCGATCGCAAGTGGCCAGGCAAGAGACCCAGTACTTC.

The chain is built from TRBV5-1 and TRBJ1-1, with D tentatively TRBD1 (6 bases). Trimming took off 3 bases at V and 1 base at J, with 13 bases between the two ends. Germline CDR1 is SGHRS and CDR2 is YFSETQ. This CDR3 has 15 amino acids. The CDR3 spells CASSWAQGGNTEAFF. Here the CDR3 DNA reads TGCGCCAGCAGCTGGGCACAGGGTGGGAACACTGAAGCTTTCTTT.

This clone was counted a few times. The V gene is TRBV7-9, the J gene TRBJ1-2, with 7 bases lining up with TRBD1. Germline V gene lookup returns CDR1 SEHNR and CDR2 FQNEAQ (reference sequence). V lost 5 bases to trimming and J lost 5 bases; unmatched junction nucleotides: 2. The CDR3 contains 12 residues. CDR3 bases: TGTGCCAGCAGCCTGGGACAGTATGGCTACACCTTC. Translating it yields CASSLGQYGYTF. Drawing the rest from reference TRBV7-9 and TRBJ1-2, the complete variable domain is DTGVSQNPRHKITKRGQNVTFRCDPISEHNRLYWYRQTLGQGPEFLTYFQNEAQLEKSRLLSDRFSAERPKGSFSTLEIQRTEQGDSAMYLCASSLGQYGYTFGSGTRLTVV.

The chain uses TRBV20-1 and TRBJ1-1; D gene ambiguous. The CDR3 spans 11 residues. V was pared by 3 bases and J by 4 bases, with 6 bases between. From germline, CDR1 is DFQATT and CDR2 SNEGSKA (reference sequence). CDR3 in amino acids: CSASEITEAFF. CDR3 sequence (DNA): TGCAGTGCTAGCGAGATCACTGAAGCTTTCTTT.

As regards this clone: No DNA is shown, since the ends of the CDR3 on it are uncertain; the CDR3 is the one TCRdb lists. The rearrangement links TRBV5-8 to TRBJ1-5. With termini counted, the CDR3 has 18 amino acids. Looked up from germline, CDR1 is SGHTS and CDR2 is YDEGEE. CDR3: CASSYTFGDEASNQPQHF.

This chain links TRBV7-9 with TRBJ1-5, with D unresolved. Germline V lookup: CDR1 SEHNR, CDR2 FQNEAQ (reference sequence). The CDR3 runs 12 residues. Trimming took 1 base from V and 7 from J, leaving 5 bases between them. CDR3 sequence: CASSLGGQPQHF. CDR3 DNA sequence: TGTGCCAGCAGCTTAGGAGGACAGCCCCAGCATTTT.